The entry that follows covers one T cell receptor beta chain sequence. Its antigen is not identified. This entry comes from a study of T-cell memory formation after mild COVID-19. About the research overall: Largely, TCR clusters stayed within a single donor. The study, taken as a whole, reports: Memory sampled before infection contained some responding clones, suggesting cross-reactive memory joined.

V lost 0 bases, J lost 3 bases, and 9 bases lay in between. This CDR3 is built from 15 residues. Looked up from germline, CDR1 is SGHTA and CDR2 is FQGTGA. Libraries for TCRalpha and TCRbeta carried sample barcodes and unique molecular identifiers via 5'RACE. TCRdb ran MiXCR on the 5' RACE reads and lists one entry per CDR3 protein. The sample shows some 340,000 distinct CDR3 sequences, over 10% of them seen only once. This clonotype originated in a man between 18 and 35 years old who had mild COVID-19 (a few samples of this study predate the infection). Cell type and time point are not known. This chain joins TRBV7-3 and TRBJ1-3; weak D call: TRBD1 (5 bases). Sequenced input: PBMCs or a T cell subset sorted from them (not recorded which). This CDR3 is CASSLTGGVGNTIYF. In DNA form, the CDR3 reads TGTGCCAGCAGCTTAACCGGGGGAGTTGGAAACACCATATATTTT.